Shown below are 12 T cell receptor beta chains from a single sample sequenced in a study of T-cell reconstitution after alpha-beta-depleted transplantation in children. Unique molecular identifiers were built into the TCRbeta library. TCRdb re-called the PCR reads through MiXCR, storing one row per CDR3 protein. This table has 500,000 to 600,000 distinct CDR3 sequences, 25% to 30% appearing once. Sequenced here: PBMCs, sampled before TCRalphabeta/CD19-depleted stem cell transplant. The receptors originated from a boy in the first two years of life with Wiskott-Aldrich syndrome, due to receive a stem cell transplant.

This clonotype has only a few counts. The J gene is TRBJ2-2, the V gene TRBV5-1, with a possible D match to TRBD2 (6 bases). The CDR3 spans 14 residues. Germline V gene lookup returns CDR1 SGHRS and CDR2 YFSETQ. V was cut by 4 bases and J by 3 bases, with 10 bases left in between. This chain's CDR3 is CASSPAGYTGELFF. The CDR3 DNA sequence: TGCGCCAGCAGCCCAGCGGGTTACACCGGGGAGCTGTTTTTT.

J is TRBJ2-1 and V is TRBV12-3 or TRBV12-4; no reliable D call. This CDR3 comprises 14 residues. Trimming stripped 3 bases from V and 5 bases from J, with 11 bases between. The CDR3 spells CASSFLRSDNEQFF. For the CDR3, the DNA is TGTGCCAGCAGTTTTCTTAGGTCCGACAATGAGCAGTTCTTC.

This clonotype turned up a few times. The rearrangement joins TRBV7-8 to TRBJ2-6; the D call may be TRBD1 or TRBD2 (5 bases each). Germline CDR1 and CDR2: SGHVS and FQNEAQ. This CDR3 comprises 16 residues. Deletions cut 0 bases from V and 1 base from J, with 7 bases between. CDR3 in DNA: TGTGCCAGCAGCTTAGCGAGGGGTTCTGGGGCCAACGTCCTGACTTTC. Translated: CASSLARGSGANVLTF.

This clonotype was seen a handful of times. The V gene is TRBV5-1, the J gene TRBJ2-3; 7 positions match TRBD2. This CDR3 is built from 14 residues. Looked up from germline, CDR1 is SGHRS and CDR2 is YFSETQ. V shed 5 bases, J shed 5 bases, and the junction held 8 bases outside the gene matches. DNA of the CDR3: TGCGCCAGCAGTCCGGGACTACCAAAAGATACGCAGTATTTT. Encoded protein: CASSPGLPKDTQYF.

A note on this clonotype: The junction and the germline gene differ at one end; a read error may be behind it. V usage is TRBV4-1 and J usage is TRBJ1-1, with 8 bases matching TRBD1. The CDR3 contains 15 residues. Germline V gene lookup returns CDR1 MGHRA and CDR2 YSYEKL. The CDR3 bases are TGCGCCATCAGCCATGCCCAGGGGGCCGTGGCTGAAGCTTTCTTT. It encodes CAISHAQGAVAEAFF.

This sequence joins TRBV11-3 and TRBJ1-1; TRBD1 is a possible D gene (5 bases). CDR3 length: 13 residues. Germline loops: CDR1 SGHNT, CDR2 YENEEA. Trimming cost V 4 bases and J 8 bases, with 14 bases left between them. DNA for the CDR3: TGTGCCAGCAGCTCAGGGTATACTAGGGAAGCTTTCTTT. This translates into CASSSGYTREAFF.

The chain couples TRBV20-1 to TRBJ1-2; D gene ambiguous. Germline lookup yields CDR1 DFQATT and CDR2 SNEGSKA (reference sequence). V lost 4 bases and J 3 bases, leaving 12 bases between the germline ends. The CDR3 spans 13 residues. The CDR3 here is CSAKRSSYYGYTF. The DNA for the CDR3 is TGCAGTGCTAAGAGATCCTCTTACTATGGCTACACCTTC.

The gene calls are TRBV20-1 and TRBJ1-1, with unresolved D. Trimming shortened V by 6 bases and J by 7 bases, and 15 bases separated the two germline ends. Germline CDR1 is DFQATT and CDR2 is SNEGSKA (reference sequence). The CDR3 totals 12 residues. Here the CDR3 DNA reads TGCAGTGCAATGATTCTCGTTGGTGAAGCTTTCTTT. This gives the protein CSAMILVGEAFF.

The rearrangement joins TRBV20-1 to TRBJ2-7; D unclear. Trimming shortened V by 1 base and J by 3 bases, and 7 bases separated the two germline ends. The germline V gene encodes CDR1 DFQATT and CDR2 SNEGSKA (reference sequence). This CDR3 is 12 amino acids long. CDR3 nucleotides: TGCAGTGCTAGAGGGGTAGTCTACGAGCAGTACTTC. This translates into CSARGVVYEQYF.

This clonotype was seen a few times. The chain recombines TRBV19 with TRBJ1-5; 7 nucleotides align to TRBD1. The CDR3 contains 15 residues. The germline gives CDR1 LNHDA, CDR2 SQIVND (reference sequence). V lost 6 bases and J lost 0; bases outside the gene matches: 5. CDR3 sequence reads: CASRTQGTSNQPQHF. CDR3 nucleotides: TGTGCCAGTAGGACACAGGGGACTAGCAATCAGCCCCAGCATTTT.

V gene TRBV24-1 combines with J gene TRBJ2-7, with 10 bases that match TRBD2. With V trimmed by 4 bases and J by 2 bases, 7 bases remained unmatched. Germline CDR1 reads KGHDR; CDR2 reads SFDVKD. CDR3 size: 16 residues. The CDR3 nucleotides read TGTGCCACCAGTGACCCGCCTAGCGGGAGAGCCTACGAGCAGTACTTC. It yields the protein CATSDPPSGRAYEQYF.

The chain employs TRBV28 and TRBJ2-5; D gene ambiguous. Trimming removed 6 bases at V and 9 bases at J, with 23 bases between. Germline lookup yields CDR1 MDHEN and CDR2 SYDVKM. The length of the CDR3 is 15 residues. CDR3 in amino acids: CASRTVSPQHSAQYF. The CDR3 DNA reads as TGTGCCAGCAGGACCGTTTCTCCCCAACATTCGGCCCAGTACTTC.